The clone carrying this T cell receptor beta chain appeared a few times. TCRdb independently ran MiXCR on the reads; one entry per CDR3 protein. The table has over 450,000 distinct CDR3 sequences, about 11% seen once. The data were obtained in a study of T cell repertoires in cytomegalovirus infection. Study-level background: TCR beta signatures that were public indicated CMV infection and matching HLA type.

The germline V gene encodes CDR1 SGHAT and CDR2 FQNNGV. Between the trimmed V and J ends, which lost 2 bases and 7 bases, there was a span of 6 bases. The CDR3 is 12 residues long. This clonotype was obtained from a human donor in good health (CMV status not recorded). Some clones in this sample may be carry-over from other donors' samples. V gene TRBV11-2 combines with J gene TRBJ2-1, with D hard to call. What was sequenced was PBMCs. In nucleotides, the CDR3 is TGTGCCAGCAGCTTAAGGTCAAATGAGCAGTTCTTC. Translation gives CASSLRSNEQFF.